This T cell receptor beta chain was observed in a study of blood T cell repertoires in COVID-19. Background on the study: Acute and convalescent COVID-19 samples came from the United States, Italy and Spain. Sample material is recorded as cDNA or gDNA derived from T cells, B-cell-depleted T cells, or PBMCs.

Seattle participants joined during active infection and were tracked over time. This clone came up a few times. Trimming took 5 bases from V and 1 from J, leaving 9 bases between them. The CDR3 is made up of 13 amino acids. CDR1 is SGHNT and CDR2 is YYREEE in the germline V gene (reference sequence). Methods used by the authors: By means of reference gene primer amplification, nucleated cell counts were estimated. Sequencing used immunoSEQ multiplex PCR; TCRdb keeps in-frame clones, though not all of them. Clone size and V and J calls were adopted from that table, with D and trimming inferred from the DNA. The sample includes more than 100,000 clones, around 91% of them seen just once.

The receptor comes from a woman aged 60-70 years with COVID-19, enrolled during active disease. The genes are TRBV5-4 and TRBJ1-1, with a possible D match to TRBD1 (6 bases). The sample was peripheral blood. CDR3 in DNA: TGTGCCAGCAGAGACAGGACGAACACTGAAGCTTTCTTT. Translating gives CASRDRTNTEAFF. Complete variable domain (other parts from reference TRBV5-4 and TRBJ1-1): ETGVTQSPTHLIKTRGQQVTLRCSSQSGHNTVSWYQQALGQGPQFIFQYYREEENGRGNFPPRFSGLQFPNYSSELNVNALELDDSALYLCASRDRTNTEAFFGQGTRLTVV.